This T cell receptor beta chain was documented in a study of blood T cells in healthy people across ages. Turning to the study itself: Capture via template switching afforded approximately one barcoded beta molecule per two T cells. Study results and caveats: There were more naive CD4+ cells and higher diversity in long-lived donors than in aged donors.

V gave up 5 bases and J gave up 7 bases, with 14 bases separating them. CDR1 is SGHNT, CDR2 YENEEA, per germline. The CDR3 spans 13 residues. In regard to this clonotype: Its antigen is unknown.

For every donor, a draw yielded around 10 milliliters of peripheral blood. Through a sample-barcoded 5' primer and a J-beta primer mix, a second PCR was run for about 6 to 11 cycles. Sequencing yielded, for each sample, at least 3 million paired-end reads carrying CDR3. TCRdb reprocessed the 5' RACE reads via MiXCR and lists one record per CDR3 protein. The sample lists 1.8 million or so distinct CDR3 sequences, around 40% occurring once. Sequencing was carried out using blood. This chain uses TRBV11-3 with TRBJ1-1, with unresolved D. The clonotype was recovered from a human donor in good health. The CDR3 spells CASSLYTDGEAFF. Written as DNA, the CDR3 is TGTGCCAGCAGCCTTTACACGGACGGTGAAGCTTTCTTT.